One T cell receptor beta chain is described in this entry. Its antigen has not been determined. No base quality values were provided; no much bigger clone lies one nucleotide off. Its CDR3 holds 15 amino acids, cysteine through phenylalanine. The retained sequence is limited to the CDR3, 45 bases, with the frame set at the first base. The V end loses 3 bases and the J end loses 2 bases, and a stretch of 12 bases separates them. For CDR1 and CDR2, the germline V gene (reference sequence) lists LGHDT and YNNKEL. These data come from a study of blood T cell repertoires in COVID-19 (TCRdb year 2020). At the level of the whole study: Samples covering the acute and convalescent phases of COVID-19 were provided by collaborators in the United States, Italy and Spain. A freely available public database, intended as a resource for researchers studying the immune response to SARS-CoV-2, is where the repertoires were released. Deeply sampled blood TCRbeta repertoires from subjects exposed to, actively infected with, or recovered from COVID-19 were included in the dataset. The sample metadata nearly always contained a de-identified subject ID, COVID-19 status, age in years and sex. The material from the prospective study consisted of cDNA or gDNA derived from T cells, B-cell-depleted T cells, or PBMCs. Where available, HLA class I and class II types were taken from metadata supplied by the sample provider and were not determined by assay-based typing. Samples came from the ongoing ImmuneRACE study (first 160 participants) plus 1,254 subjects from 6 global collaborators.

Each collaborating institution followed its own protocols to collect whole blood in K2EDTA tubes. For TCRbeta analysis, collaborators shipped samples in one of three forms: frozen whole blood, isolated PBMCs, or DNA extracted from either of those sample types. TCRbeta CDR3 regions were amplified from genomic DNA using the immunoSEQ Assay, a bias-controlled multiplex PCR. Regarding the original processing steps: The number of nucleated cells in each sample was estimated by amplification of reference gene primers within the assay. To quantify the absolute abundance of each unique TCRbeta CDR3 rearrangement, sequence reads were collapsed and filtered. For each sample, productive Simpson clonality was calculated as the square root of Simpson's diversity index over productive rearrangements. TCRdb holds this immuneACCESS table with in-frame rearrangements only. Some clones are missing; in checked studies, unresolved V genes explain under half, and the rest has no known cause. V and J calls and clone size are as listed in that table; D and trimming were resolved from the DNA. The sample records around 110,000 clones, 80% to 95% of which are singletons. The top ten clonotypes cover approximately 1.2% of the sample.

Study-wide findings and limitations: Clinical and demographic metadata were provided uncurated, with the amount varying by source and participant.

The sequence is built from TRBV3-1 (or the pseudogene TRBV3-2) and TRBJ2-3, with a weak D call of TRBD2 (7 bases match). Sequencing was done on a sample of peripheral blood. The clonotype was recovered from a young woman with acute or convalescent COVID-19. The encoded CDR3 is CASSQGRGATDTQYF. The bases are TGTGCCAGCAGCCAGGGACGGGGGGCCACAGATACGCAGTATTTT.